The source of this TCR beta chain is a study of cytomegalovirus exposure and HLA in healthy donors. Study context: A prior study identified 117 million unique TCR beta sequences from about 200 million T cells.

In the case of this clone: The antigen is not known.

Primers: 60 Vbeta forward and 13 Jbeta reverse. Profiling relied on immunoSEQ multiplex PCR, and the TCRdb table lists in-frame clones only, not all of them. This sample carries about 210,000 clones, about 81% of them seen once, and the ten largest clones take 5.5% to 7.5%. The germline CDR1 and CDR2 sequences are SGHDT and YYEEEE. The CDR3 totals 15 residues. With 1 base clipped from V and 3 bases from J, the junction kept 7 bases outside the gene matches. Notes on the study in general: Cytomegalovirus-associated status was assigned to about 160 TCR beta chains. In a later analysis, a genetic analysis reported fewer productive-TCR N-insertions in an Asian-associated ancestry cluster than the cohort average. Specificity for CMV antigens was confirmed in vitro for a few of the CMV-associated chains.

Sequenced: PBMCs. The clonotype originates from a man aged 40-49 years in good health and CMV-seropositive. This chain links TRBV5-6 with TRBJ2-7, with 7 bases aligning to TRBD1. The CDR3: CASSLPPGQSYEQYV. CDR3 nucleotide sequence: TGTGCCAGCAGCTTGCCCCCGGGACAGAGCTACGAGCAGTACGTC.